This T cell receptor (beta chain) was sequenced for a study of control samples from healthy donors and cancer patients. Profiling relied on immunoSEQ multiplex PCR, and the TCRdb table lists in-frame clones only, not all of them. The table has approximately 150,000 clones, under 95% seen once. Germline loops: CDR1 LGHDT, CDR2 YNNKEL (reference sequence). The CDR3 spans 12 residues. V dropped 5 bases and J dropped 13 bases, with 17 bases sitting between them. The J gene is TRBJ1-1, the V gene TRBV3-1 (or the pseudogene TRBV3-2); TRBD1 is a possible D gene (5 bases). Sequences were obtained from blood. The receptor's source is a woman aged 18-29 years in good health. CDR3 DNA sequence: TGTGCCAGCAGCGATCCGGGGCCTGGGCATTTCTTT. This sequence encodes CASSDPGPGHFF.